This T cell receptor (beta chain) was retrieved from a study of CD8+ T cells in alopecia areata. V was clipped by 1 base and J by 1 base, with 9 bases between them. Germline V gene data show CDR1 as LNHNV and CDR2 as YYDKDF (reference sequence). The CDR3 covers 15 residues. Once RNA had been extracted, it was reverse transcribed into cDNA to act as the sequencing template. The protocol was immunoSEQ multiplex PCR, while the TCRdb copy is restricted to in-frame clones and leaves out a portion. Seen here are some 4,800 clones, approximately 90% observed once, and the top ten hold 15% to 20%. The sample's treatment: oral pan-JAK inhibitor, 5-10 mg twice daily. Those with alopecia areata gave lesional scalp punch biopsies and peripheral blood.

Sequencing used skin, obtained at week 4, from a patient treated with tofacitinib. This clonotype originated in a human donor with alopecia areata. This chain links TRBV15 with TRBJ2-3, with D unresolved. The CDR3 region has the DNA TGTGCCACCAGCAGAGCGCAAGCGCGCACAGATACGCAGTATTTT. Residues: CATSRAQARTDTQYF.